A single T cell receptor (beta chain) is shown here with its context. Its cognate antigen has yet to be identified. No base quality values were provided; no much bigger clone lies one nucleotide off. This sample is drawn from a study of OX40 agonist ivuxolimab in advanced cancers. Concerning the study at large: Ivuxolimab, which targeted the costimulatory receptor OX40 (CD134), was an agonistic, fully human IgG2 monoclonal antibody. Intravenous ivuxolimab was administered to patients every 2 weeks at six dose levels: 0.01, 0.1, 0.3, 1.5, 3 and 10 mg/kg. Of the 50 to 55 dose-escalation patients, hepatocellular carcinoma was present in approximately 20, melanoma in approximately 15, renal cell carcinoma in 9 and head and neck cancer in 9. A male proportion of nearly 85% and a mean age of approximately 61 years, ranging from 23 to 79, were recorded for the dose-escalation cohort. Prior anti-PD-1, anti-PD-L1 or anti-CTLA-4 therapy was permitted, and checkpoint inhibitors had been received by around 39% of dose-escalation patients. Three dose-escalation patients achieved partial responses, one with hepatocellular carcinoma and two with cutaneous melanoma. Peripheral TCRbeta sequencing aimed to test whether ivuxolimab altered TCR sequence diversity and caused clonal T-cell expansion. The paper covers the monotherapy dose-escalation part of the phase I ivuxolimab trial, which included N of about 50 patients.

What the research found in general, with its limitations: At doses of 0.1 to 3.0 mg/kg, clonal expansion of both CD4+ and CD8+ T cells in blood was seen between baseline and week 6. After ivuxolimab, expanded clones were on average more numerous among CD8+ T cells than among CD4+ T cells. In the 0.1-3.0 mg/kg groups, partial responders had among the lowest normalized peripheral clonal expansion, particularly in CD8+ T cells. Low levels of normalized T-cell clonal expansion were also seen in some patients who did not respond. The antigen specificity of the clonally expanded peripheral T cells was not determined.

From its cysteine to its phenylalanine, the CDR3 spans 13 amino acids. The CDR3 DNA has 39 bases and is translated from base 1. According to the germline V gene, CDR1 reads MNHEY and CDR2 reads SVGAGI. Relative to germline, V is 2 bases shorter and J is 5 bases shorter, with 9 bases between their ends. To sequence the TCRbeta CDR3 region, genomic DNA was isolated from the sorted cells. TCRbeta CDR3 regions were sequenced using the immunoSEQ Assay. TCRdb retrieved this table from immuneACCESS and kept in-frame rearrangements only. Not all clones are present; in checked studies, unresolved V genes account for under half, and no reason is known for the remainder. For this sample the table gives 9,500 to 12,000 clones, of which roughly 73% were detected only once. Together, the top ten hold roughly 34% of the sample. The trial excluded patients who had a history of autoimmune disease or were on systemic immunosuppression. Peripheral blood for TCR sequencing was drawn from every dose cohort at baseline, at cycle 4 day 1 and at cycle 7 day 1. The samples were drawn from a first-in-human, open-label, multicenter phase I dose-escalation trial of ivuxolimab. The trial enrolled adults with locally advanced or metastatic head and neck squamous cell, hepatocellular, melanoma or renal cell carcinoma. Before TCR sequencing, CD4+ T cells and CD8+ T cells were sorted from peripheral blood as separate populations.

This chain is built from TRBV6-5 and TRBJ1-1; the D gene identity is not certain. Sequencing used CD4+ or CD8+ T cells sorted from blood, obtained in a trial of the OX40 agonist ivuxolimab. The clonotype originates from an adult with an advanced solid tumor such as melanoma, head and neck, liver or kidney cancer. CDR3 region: CASSYREETEAFF. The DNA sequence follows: TGTGCCAGCAGTTACAGGGAGGAGACTGAAGCTTTCTTT.